This is a list of T cell receptor beta chains from one sample in a study of CD8+ T cells in alopecia areata. Generated by immunoSEQ multiplex PCR, the TCRdb table keeps only in-frame clones and is missing some. The sample lists some 170,000 clones; about 72% were seen once. Sequenced material: CD8+ T cells sorted from blood, taken at week 0. These receptors all come from a human donor with alopecia areata. The CDR3 runs from the conserved cysteine through the conserved F or W. The D gene is left open where the match is weak. Some rows have no size entry. The others give once, few or many, or a class for an expanded clone.

TRBV4-1,once,NA,TRBJ1-1,TGCGCCAGCAGCCATGATAGGGGAACGTCCACCCCCGAAGCTTTCTTT,CASSHDRGTSTPEAFF
TRBV27,NA,NA,TRBJ2-1,TGTGCCAGCGGGGTGCAGGGTCGCAATGAGCAGTTCTTC,CASGVQGRNEQFF
TRBV15,NA,NA,TRBJ2-7,TGTGCCACCAGCAGAGACCCCCCCGGCGTTCGGTCCTACGAGCAGTACTTC,CATSRDPPGVRSYEQYF
TRBV14,NA,NA,TRBJ1-1,TGTGCCAGCAGCCAAGTTTCGTCCAGCTGGAACACTGAAGCTTTCTTT,CASSQVSSSWNTEAFF
TRBV6-6,NA,NA,TRBJ1-2,TGTGCCAGCAGTTTAGTAGGCACACAATATGGCTACACCTTC,CASSLVGTQYGYTF
TRBV5-6,once,TRBD1,TRBJ1-4,TGTGCCAGCTCGGACAGGGATGCAACTAATGAAAAACTGTTTTTT,CASSDRDATNEKLFF
TRBV14,few,NA,TRBJ1-2,TGTGCCAGCAGCCAAGACAGGAGAGACTATGGCTACACCTTC,CASSQDRRDYGYTF
TRBV30,NA,NA,TRBJ1-1,TGTGCCTGGCGGCGGGGGAAGAACACTGAAGCTTTCTTT,CAWRRGKNTEAFF
TRBV5-4,once,TRBD1,TRBJ1-5,TGTGCCAGCAGCGTACCCAAGCGAGGGGGCAGGGGGCCCCAGCATTTT,CASSVPKRGGRGPQHF
TRBV4-1,NA,NA,TRBJ2-5,TGCGCCAGCAGCCAAGCGACCCTACAAGAGACCCAGTACTTC,CASSQATLQETQYF
TRBV5-6,once,NA,TRBJ1-6,TGTGCCAGCAGCTTGGGGCTCCCCGGGAGCTCCTATAATTCACCCCTCCACTTT,CASSLGLPGSSYNSPLHF
TRBV4-1,NA,NA,TRBJ2-1,TGCGCCAGCAGCCAAGAGGAGGGTAGAAATGAGCAGTTCTTC,CASSQEEGRNEQFF
TRBV6-5,NA,TRBD2,TRBJ2-3,TGTGCCAGCAGTGCGACTAGCGGGGGATATACGCAGTATTTT,CASSATSGGYTQYF
TRBV4-1,NA,NA,TRBJ1-1,TGCGCCAGCAGCCAAGATGTGAGGGGGGGATACACTGAAGCTTTCTTT,CASSQDVRGGYTEAFF
TRBV5-6,few,TRBD1,TRBJ1-6,TGTGCCAGCAGCTTAGGGACAGGGGTTTCCTATAATTCACCCCTCCACTTT,CASSLGTGVSYNSPLHF
TRBV4-1,NA,TRBD2,TRBJ2-1,TGCGCCAGCACCCCAAGCGGGGGTTGGAATGAGCAGTTCTTC,CASTPSGGWNEQFF
TRBV19,once,NA,TRBJ2-1,TGTGCCAGTAGTATTGGGACATCCAATGAGCAGTTCTTC,CASSIGTSNEQFF
TRBV11-3,NA,NA,TRBJ1-1,TGTGCCAGCAGCTTAGAATCAGGGATTAACACTGAAGCTTTCTTT,CASSLESGINTEAFF
TRBV29-1,NA,NA,TRBJ2-7,TGCAGCGTTGAAGACTTCGAGCAGTACTTC,CSVEDFEQYF
TRBV27,NA,TRBD1,TRBJ1-1,TGTGCCAGCAGTCCGATCCCCAGGGGGCTGGACACTGAAGCTTTCTTT,CASSPIPRGLDTEAFF
TRBV7-9,few,NA,TRBJ1-6,TGTGCCAGCAGCTCCATAGACGGGAATTCACCCCTCCACTTT,CASSSIDGNSPLHF
TRBV10-3,NA,TRBD1,TRBJ1-1,TGTGCCATCAGCTCTGGACAGGGTGGCACTGAAGCTTTCTTT,CAISSGQGGTEAFF
TRBV27,NA,NA,TRBJ1-2,TGTGCCAGCAGTTTATCCCCTGTATCAGGCTACACCTTC,CASSLSPVSGYTF
TRBV20-1,NA,NA,TRBJ1-5,TGCAGTGAGGGCTTTCGGCCCCAGCATTTT,CSEGFRPQHF
TRBV4-1,NA,TRBD2,TRBJ2-5,TGCGCCAGCAGCCAGGCGACTAGCGGGGGAGAGACCCAGTACTTC,CASSQATSGGETQYF
TRBV6-5,NA,NA,TRBJ1-6,TGTGCCAGCAGTTACAGGTCGAACGGGGCACCCCTCCACTTT,CASSYRSNGAPLHF
TRBV7-6,NA,NA,TRBJ2-7,TGTGCCAGCAGCTTGAAAGCGGACGGCTCCTACGAGCAGTACTTC,CASSLKADGSYEQYF
TRBV29-1,few,TRBD1,TRBJ2-1,TGCAGCCTGGGACAGGGGAACAATGAGCAGTTCTTC,CSLGQGNNEQFF
TRBV7-6,NA,NA,TRBJ1-2,TGTGCCAGCAGCCCCGTTGAGGCAGTCTATGGCTACACCTTC,CASSPVEAVYGYTF
TRBV6-5,NA,NA,TRBJ1-1,TGTGCCAGCAGTTACTCTACCGGGTCGAACACTGAAGCTTTCTTT,CASSYSTGSNTEAFF
TRBV29-1,NA,TRBD1,TRBJ1-4,TGCAGCGTGCTGGGACAGGACCCGGGAGGTGAAAAACTGTTTTTT,CSVLGQDPGGEKLFF
TRBV11-2,NA,NA,TRBJ1-2,TGTGCCAGCAGCTTGGGTAGGGATGGCTACACCTTC,CASSLGRDGYTF
TRBV18,few,TRBD1,TRBJ1-5,TGTGCCAGCTCACCAGGGGACAGGGACAATCAGCCCCAGCATTTT,CASSPGDRDNQPQHF
TRBV27,NA,NA,TRBJ1-5,TGTGCCAGCGGTACAGGGTCCGTGCAGCCCCAGCATTTT,CASGTGSVQPQHF
TRBV5-1,NA,NA,TRBJ1-1,TGCGCCAGCAGCTTTCGGGAGGGTGGGTGGACTGAAGCTTTCTTT,CASSFREGGWTEAFF
TRBV30,NA,NA,TRBJ1-1,TGTGCCTGGAGTCTCCAGGATGTGACGACTGAAGCTTTCTTT,CAWSLQDVTTEAFF
TRBV10-3,NA,TRBD2,TRBJ2-5,TGTGCCATCAGTGAGTCGCGGCTAGCGGGGGCCACGCGGGGAGAGACCCAGTACTTC,CAISESRLAGATRGETQYF
TRBV18,NA,TRBD2,TRBJ2-7,TGTGCCAGCCAAGTAGCCAGCGGGGCTGAGCAGTACTTC,CASQVASGAEQYF
TRBV19,NA,NA,TRBJ1-5,TGTGCCAGTAGTATAGGGGACAAGACCAATCAGCCCCAGCATTTT,CASSIGDKTNQPQHF
TRBV6-5,NA,TRBD1,TRBJ2-5,TGTGCCAGTCACACCGGGACAGGAGAGACCCAGTACTTC,CASHTGTGETQYF
TRBV6-1,NA,TRBD1,TRBJ2-7,TGTGCCACCCCGGGACAGGTATCCTACGAGCAGTACTTC,CATPGQVSYEQYF
TRBV30,NA,TRBD1,TRBJ1-1,TGTGCCTGGAATTTGGGTGAAACAGGGGCGGACGCTTTCTTT,CAWNLGETGADAFF
TRBV5-1,NA,NA,TRBJ1-2,TGCGCCAGCGGCGGAGCCAACAACTATGGCTACACCTTC,CASGGANNYGYTF
TRBV29-1,few,TRBD1,TRBJ1-1,TGCAGCGCACCGGGACAGGGAGTCGGGATGAACACTGAAGCTTTCTTT,CSAPGQGVGMNTEAFF
TRBV2,NA,NA,TRBJ2-3,TGTGCCAGACTAATTCGGGACTTAAAGGCAGATACGCAGTATTTT,CARLIRDLKADTQYF
TRBV7-8,few,NA,TRBJ2-1,TGTGCCAGCAGCCCGGGCGCCCGCGGGGCTTCCTACAATGAGCAGTTCTTC,CASSPGARGASYNEQFF